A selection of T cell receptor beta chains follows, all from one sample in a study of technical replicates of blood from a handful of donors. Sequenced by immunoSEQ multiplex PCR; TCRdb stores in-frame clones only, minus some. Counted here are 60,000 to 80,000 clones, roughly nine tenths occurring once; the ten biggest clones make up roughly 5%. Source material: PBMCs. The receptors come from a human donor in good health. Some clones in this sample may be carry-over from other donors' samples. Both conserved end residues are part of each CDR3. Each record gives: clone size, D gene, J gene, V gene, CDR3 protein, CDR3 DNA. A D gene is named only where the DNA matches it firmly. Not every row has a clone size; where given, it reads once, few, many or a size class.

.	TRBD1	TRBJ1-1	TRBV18	CASSPLTGMNTEAFF	TGTGCCAGCTCACCATTGACAGGGATGAACACTGAAGCTTTCTTT
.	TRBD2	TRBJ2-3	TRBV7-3	CASTSGPEDTQYF	TGTGCCAGCACTAGCGGGCCAGAGGATACGCAGTATTTT
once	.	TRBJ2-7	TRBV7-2	CASSFTRLSYEQYF	TGTGCCAGCAGCTTTACGCGGCTCTCCTACGAGCAGTACTTC
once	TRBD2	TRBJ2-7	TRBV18	CASSPWSSGNTPSEQYF	TGTGCCAGCTCACCATGGTCTAGCGGGAATACTCCTAGCGAGCAGTACTTC
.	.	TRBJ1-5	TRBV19	CASRLFSDQPQHF	TGTGCCAGTAGATTGTTTTCCGATCAGCCCCAGCATTTT
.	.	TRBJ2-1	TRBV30	CAWSVAHYYNEQFF	TGTGCCTGGAGTGTAGCCCATTATTACAATGAGCAGTTCTTC
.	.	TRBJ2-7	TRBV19	CASSTGGVDEQYF	TGTGCCAGTAGTACCGGGGGAGTTGACGAGCAGTACTTC
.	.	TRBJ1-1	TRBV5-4	CASRLDLNTEAFF	TGTGCCAGCAGACTAGACCTGAACACTGAAGCTTTCTTT
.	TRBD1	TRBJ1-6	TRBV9	CASSVSPTGSSPLHF	TGTGCCAGCAGCGTCAGCCCGACAGGGAGCTCACCCCTCCACTTT
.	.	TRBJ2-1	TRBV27	CASSYSGNEQFF	TGTGCCAGCAGTTATAGCGGAAATGAGCAGTTCTTC
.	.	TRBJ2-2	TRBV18	CASSGGQKNTGELFF	TGTGCCAGCTCCGGGGGACAGAAGAACACCGGGGAGCTGTTTTTT
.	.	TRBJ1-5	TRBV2	CASSQTVPGPQHF	TGTGCCAGCAGTCAGACAGTACCAGGGCCCCAGCATTTT
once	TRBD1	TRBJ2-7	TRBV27	CASSPGTGGASYEQYF	TGTGCCAGCAGTCCCGGGACAGGGGGCGCATCCTACGAGCAGTACTTC
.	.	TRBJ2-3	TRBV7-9	CASSLGRAHTDTQYF	TGTGCCAGCAGCTTAGGGCGGGCTCACACAGATACGCAGTATTTT
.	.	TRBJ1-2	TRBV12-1	CASSFLGRRRHGYTF	TGTGCCAGCAGCTTTTTAGGGAGACGGCGGCATGGCTACACCTTC
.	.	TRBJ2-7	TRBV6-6	CASSYREARSEQYF	TGTGCCAGCAGTTATCGGGAAGCTAGAAGCGAGCAGTACTTC
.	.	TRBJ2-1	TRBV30	CAWSVTRVLGTNVYNEQFF	TGTGCCTGGAGTGTAACGAGAGTACTCGGGACAAATGTGTACAATGAGCAGTTCTTC
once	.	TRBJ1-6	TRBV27	CASTRSSSYNSPLHF	TGTGCCAGCACCCGGTCGAGCTCCTATAATTCACCCCTCCACTTT
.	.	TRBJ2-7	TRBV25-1	CASSGQAGHEQYF	TGTGCCAGCAGTGGACAGGCGGGCCACGAGCAGTACTTC
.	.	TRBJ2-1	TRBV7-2	CASSPTWRVGSEQFF	TGTGCCAGCAGCCCGACCTGGCGGGTGGGGAGTGAGCAGTTCTTC
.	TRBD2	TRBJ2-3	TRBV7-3	CASSPRGGRPDTQYF	TGTGCCAGCAGTCCACGGGGGGGCCGGCCAGATACGCAGTATTTT
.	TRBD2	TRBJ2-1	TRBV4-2	CASSQAVTSGGANEQFF	TGTGCCAGCAGCCAAGCAGTTACTAGCGGGGGGGCGAATGAGCAGTTCTTC
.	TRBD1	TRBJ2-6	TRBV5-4	CASSGTGPLIGSGANVLTF	TGTGCCAGCAGCGGGACAGGGCCCCTCATAGGGTCTGGGGCCAACGTCCTGACTTTC
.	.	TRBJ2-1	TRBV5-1	CASSLGLLQNEQFF	TGCGCCAGCAGCTTAGGACTCCTTCAGAATGAGCAGTTCTTC
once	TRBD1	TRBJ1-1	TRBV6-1	CASSEEGALAWEAFF	TGTGCCAGCAGTGAAGAGGGGGCTCTAGCATGGGAAGCTTTCTTT
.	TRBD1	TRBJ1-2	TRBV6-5	CASRPSPGQGDDYTF	TGTGCCAGCAGACCCTCCCCCGGACAGGGGGATGACTACACCTTC
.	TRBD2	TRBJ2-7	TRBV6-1	CASSGEKRGVYEQYF	TGTGCCAGCAGTGGTGAGAAGCGGGGGGTATACGAGCAGTACTTC
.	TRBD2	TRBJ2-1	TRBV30	CAWSDLSGSRYNEQFF	TGTGCCTGGAGCGACCTCAGCGGGAGTCGTTACAATGAGCAGTTCTTC
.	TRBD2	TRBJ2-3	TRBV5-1	CASSFSGTSPTDTQYF	TGCGCCAGCAGCTTCTCGGGGACTAGCCCCACAGATACGCAGTATTTT